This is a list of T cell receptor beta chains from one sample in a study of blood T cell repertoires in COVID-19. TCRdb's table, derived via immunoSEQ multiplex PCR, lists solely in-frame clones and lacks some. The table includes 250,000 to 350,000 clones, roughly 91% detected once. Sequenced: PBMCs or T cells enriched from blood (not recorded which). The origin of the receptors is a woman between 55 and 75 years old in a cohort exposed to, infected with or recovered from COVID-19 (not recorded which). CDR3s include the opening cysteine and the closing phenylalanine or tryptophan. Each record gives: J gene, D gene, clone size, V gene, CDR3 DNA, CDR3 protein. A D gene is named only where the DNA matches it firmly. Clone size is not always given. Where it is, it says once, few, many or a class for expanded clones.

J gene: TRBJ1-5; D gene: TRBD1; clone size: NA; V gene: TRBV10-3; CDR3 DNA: TGTGCCATCAGTGAGGGACAGGGGGCGGATCAGCCCCAGCATTTT; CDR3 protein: CAISEGQGADQPQHF
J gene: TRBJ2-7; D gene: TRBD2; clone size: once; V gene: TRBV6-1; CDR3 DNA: TGTGCCAGCAGTAAAGCTAGCGGATCCTACGAGCAGTACTTC; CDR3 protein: CASSKASGSYEQYF
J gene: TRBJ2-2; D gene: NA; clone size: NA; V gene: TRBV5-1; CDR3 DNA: TGCGCCAGCAGCAAGGACTTGAACACCGGGGAGCTGTTTTTT; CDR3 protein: CASSKDLNTGELFF
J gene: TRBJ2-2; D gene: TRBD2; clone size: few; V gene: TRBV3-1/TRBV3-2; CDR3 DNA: TGTGCCAGCAGCCGGGGACTAGCGGTATTATACGGGAACACCGGGGAGCTGTTTTTT; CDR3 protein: CASSRGLAVLYGNTGELFF
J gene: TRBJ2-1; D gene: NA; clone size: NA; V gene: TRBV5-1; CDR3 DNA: TGCGCCAGCAGGCCCGGGACTCCCATCTACAATGAGCAGTTCTTC; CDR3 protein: CASRPGTPIYNEQFF
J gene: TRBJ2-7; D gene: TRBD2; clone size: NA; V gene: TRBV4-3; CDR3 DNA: TGCGCCAGCAGCCAAGATTGGGGGGGCGAGCAGTACTTC; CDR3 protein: CASSQDWGGEQYF
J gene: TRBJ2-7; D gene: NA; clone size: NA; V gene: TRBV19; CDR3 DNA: TGTGCCAGTAGTATAACGGGAGTCCCCTACGAGCAGTACTTC; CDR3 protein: CASSITGVPYEQYF
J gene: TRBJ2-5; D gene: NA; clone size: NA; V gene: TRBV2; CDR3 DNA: TGTGCCAGCAGGCCCGAGGCAGAGACCCAGTACTTC; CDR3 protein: CASRPEAETQYF
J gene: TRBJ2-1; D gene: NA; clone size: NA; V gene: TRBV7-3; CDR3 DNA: TGTGCCAGCAGCTCATACCCGTATGCGAGTGAGCAGTTCTTC; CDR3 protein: CASSSYPYASEQFF
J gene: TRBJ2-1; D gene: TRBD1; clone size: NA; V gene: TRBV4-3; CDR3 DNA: TGCGCCAGCAGCCAAGCAGACAGGGGGACTCTTCGCAGCTCCTACAATGAGCAGTTCTTC; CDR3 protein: CASSQADRGTLRSSYNEQFF
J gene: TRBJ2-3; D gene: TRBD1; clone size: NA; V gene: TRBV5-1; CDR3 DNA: TGCGCCAGCAGCTTGGGGGGCAGGGGGCGCACAGATACGCAGTATTTT; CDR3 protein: CASSLGGRGRTDTQYF
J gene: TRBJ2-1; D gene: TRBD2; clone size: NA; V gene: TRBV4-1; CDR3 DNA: TGCGCCAGCAGCCGAATACTAGCGGGACCTTCCTACAATGAGCAGTTCTTC; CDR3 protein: CASSRILAGPSYNEQFF
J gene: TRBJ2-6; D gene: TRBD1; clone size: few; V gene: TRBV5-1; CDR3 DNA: TGCGCCAGCAGCGGTACAGGGGCTGGGGCCAACGTCCTGACTTTC; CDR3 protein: CASSGTGAGANVLTF
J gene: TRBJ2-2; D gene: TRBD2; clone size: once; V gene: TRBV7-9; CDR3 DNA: TGTGCCAGCAGCTCCCTTAGCGGGAGGGCCGGGGAGCTGTTTTTT; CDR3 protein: CASSSLSGRAGELFF
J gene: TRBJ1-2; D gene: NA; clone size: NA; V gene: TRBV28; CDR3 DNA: TGTGCCAGCAGCACTCGGAGAGACGATGGCTACACCTTC; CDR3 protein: CASSTRRDDGYTF
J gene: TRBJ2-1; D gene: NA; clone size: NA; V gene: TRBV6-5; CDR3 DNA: TGTGCCAGCAGTTACGAGGGCAACTCCTACAATGAGCAGTTCTTC; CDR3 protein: CASSYEGNSYNEQFF
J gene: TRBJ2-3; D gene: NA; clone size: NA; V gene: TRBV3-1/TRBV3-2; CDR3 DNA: TGTGCCAGCAGCCAAGGTCTCGCAGATACGCAGTATTTT; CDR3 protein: CASSQGLADTQYF
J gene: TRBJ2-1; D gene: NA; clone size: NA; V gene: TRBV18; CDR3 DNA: TGTGCCAGCTCACCACCGGACAGACCCAGCTCCTACAATGAGCAGTTCTTC; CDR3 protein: CASSPPDRPSSYNEQFF
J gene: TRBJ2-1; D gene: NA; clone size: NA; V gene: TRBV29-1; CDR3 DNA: TGCAGCGTTGGACTAGTTTTTTCTGAGCAGTTCTTC; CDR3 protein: CSVGLVFSEQFF
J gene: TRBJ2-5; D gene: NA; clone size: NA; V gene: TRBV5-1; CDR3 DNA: TGCGCCAGCAGCCCCATGGCGGGCGGTGAGACCCAGTACTTC; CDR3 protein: CASSPMAGGETQYF
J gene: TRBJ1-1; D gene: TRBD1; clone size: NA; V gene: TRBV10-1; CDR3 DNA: TGCGCCAGCAGTGTAGGGACAGGAGGACGCACTGAAGCTTTCTTT; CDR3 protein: CASSVGTGGRTEAFF
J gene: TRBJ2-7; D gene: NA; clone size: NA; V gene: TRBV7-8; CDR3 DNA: TGTGCCAGCAGATATGGACAGAGCTCCTACGAGCAGTACTTC; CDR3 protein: CASRYGQSSYEQYF
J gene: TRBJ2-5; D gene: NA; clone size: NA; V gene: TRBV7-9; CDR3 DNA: TGTGCCTTCACACAGGCTGTGGGAGAGACCCAGTACTTC; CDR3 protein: CAFTQAVGETQYF
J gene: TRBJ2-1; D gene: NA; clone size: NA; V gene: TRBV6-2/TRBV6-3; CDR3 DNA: TGTGCCAGCAGTTTCATCAGGTTCCCGTCCCACAATGAGCAGTTCTTC; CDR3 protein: CASSFIRFPSHNEQFF
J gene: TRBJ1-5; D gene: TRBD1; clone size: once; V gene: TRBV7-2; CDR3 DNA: TGTGCCAGCAGCCTTGACAGGGTGGATCAGCCCCAGCATTTT; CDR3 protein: CASSLDRVDQPQHF
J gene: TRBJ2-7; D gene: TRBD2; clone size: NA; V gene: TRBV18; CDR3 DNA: TGTGCCAGCTCACCACCGGGGGGGTACGAGCAGTACTTC; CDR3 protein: CASSPPGGYEQYF
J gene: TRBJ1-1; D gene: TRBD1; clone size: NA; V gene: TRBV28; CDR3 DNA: TGTGCCAGCAGTTCCCAGACTGAGGGGGCGCCGGTGGCTTTCTTT; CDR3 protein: CASSSQTEGAPVAFF
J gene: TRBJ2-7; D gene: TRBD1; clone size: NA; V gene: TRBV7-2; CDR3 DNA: TGTGCCAGCAGATATTCATCTGGGACAGGGGACGAGCAGTACTTC; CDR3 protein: CASRYSSGTGDEQYF
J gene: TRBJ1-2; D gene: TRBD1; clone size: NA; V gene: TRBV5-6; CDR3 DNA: TGTGCCAGCAGCTTGGCGGGACAGACCTATGGCTACACCTTC; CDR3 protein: CASSLAGQTYGYTF
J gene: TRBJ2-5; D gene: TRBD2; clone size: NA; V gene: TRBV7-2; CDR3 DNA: TGTGCCAGCTGCCTAGCGGGAGTTGAGGCAGAGACCCAGTACTTC; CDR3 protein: CASCLAGVEAETQYF
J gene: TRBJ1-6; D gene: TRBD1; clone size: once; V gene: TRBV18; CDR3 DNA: TGTGCCAGCTCACCTGGGACAGGTGACTCACCCCTCCACTTT; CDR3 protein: CASSPGTGDSPLHF
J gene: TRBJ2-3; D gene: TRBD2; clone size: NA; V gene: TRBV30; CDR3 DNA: TGTGCCTGGAGTCCACGACTAGCGGGAGGACATACGCAGTATTTT; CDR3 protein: CAWSPRLAGGHTQYF
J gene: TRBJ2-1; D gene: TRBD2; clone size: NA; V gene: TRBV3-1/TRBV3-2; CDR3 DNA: TGTGCCAGCAGCGCAACGGGTGGGAGGGCCGGTGAGCAGTTCTTC; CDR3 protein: CASSATGGRAGEQFF
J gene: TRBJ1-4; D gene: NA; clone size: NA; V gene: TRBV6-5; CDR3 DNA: TGTGCCAGCACCACAACTAATGAAAAACTGTTTTTT; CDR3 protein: CASTTTNEKLFF
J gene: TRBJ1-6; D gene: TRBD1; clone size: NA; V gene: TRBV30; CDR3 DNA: TGTGCCTGGAGTGCAGGGGGCGGTTCACCCCTCCACTTT; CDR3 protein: CAWSAGGGSPLHF
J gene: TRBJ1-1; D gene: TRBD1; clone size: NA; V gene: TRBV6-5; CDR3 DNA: TGTGCCAGCATCAAAGGACAGGCAAACACTGAAGCTTTCTTT; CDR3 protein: CASIKGQANTEAFF
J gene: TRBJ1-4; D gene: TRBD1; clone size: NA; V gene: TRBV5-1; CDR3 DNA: TGCGCCAGCAGCTTGGAGTTAGCCGGGACAGGGAATGAAAAACTGTTTTTT; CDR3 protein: CASSLELAGTGNEKLFF
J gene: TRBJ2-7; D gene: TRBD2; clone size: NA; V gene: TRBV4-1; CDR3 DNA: TGCGCCAGCAGCCCTACTAGCGGGAGCTCCTACGAGCAGTACTTC; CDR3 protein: CASSPTSGSSYEQYF
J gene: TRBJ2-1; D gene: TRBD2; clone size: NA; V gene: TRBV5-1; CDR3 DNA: TGCGCCAGCAGCTGGAGACATCATAGCGGGGGATTCAATGAGCAGTTCTTC; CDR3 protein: CASSWRHHSGGFNEQFF
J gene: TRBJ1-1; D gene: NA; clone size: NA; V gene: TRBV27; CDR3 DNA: TGTGCCAGCAGTCGACAGTTGAACACTGAAGCTTTCTTT; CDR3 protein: CASSRQLNTEAFF
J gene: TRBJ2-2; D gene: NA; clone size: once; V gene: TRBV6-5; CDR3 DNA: TGTGCCAGCAGAGCCGTGGGGGAGCTGTTTTTT; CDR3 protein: CASRAVGELFF
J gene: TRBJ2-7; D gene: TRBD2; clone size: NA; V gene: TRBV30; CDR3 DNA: TGTGCCTGGAAAGCGACTAGCGTCTACGAGCAGTACTTC; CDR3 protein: CAWKATSVYEQYF
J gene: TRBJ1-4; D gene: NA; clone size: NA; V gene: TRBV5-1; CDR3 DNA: TGCGCCAGCAGCTTGTCCAGCCAGGCAACTAATGAAAAACTGTTTTTT; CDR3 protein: CASSLSSQATNEKLFF
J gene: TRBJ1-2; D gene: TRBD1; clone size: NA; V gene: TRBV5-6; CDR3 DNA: TGTGCCAGCAGCCGGACAGGGGCGGTCGGCTACACCTTC; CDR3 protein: CASSRTGAVGYTF
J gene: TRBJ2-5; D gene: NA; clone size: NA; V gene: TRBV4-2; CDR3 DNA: TGTGCCAGCAGCCAACCTTACAGGGACCAAGAGACCCAGTACTTC; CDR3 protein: CASSQPYRDQETQYF
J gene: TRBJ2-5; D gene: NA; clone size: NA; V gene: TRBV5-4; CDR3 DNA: TGTGCCAGCAGCTTGGGAAAGGGGAAGGAAGAGACCCAGTACTTC; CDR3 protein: CASSLGKGKEETQYF
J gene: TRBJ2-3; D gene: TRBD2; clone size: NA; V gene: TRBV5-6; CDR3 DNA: TGTGCCAGCAGCATCTGGACTAGCGGGAGGGCAGATACGCAGTATTTT; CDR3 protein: CASSIWTSGRADTQYF
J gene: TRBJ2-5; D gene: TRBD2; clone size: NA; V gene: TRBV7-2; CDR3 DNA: TGTGCCAGCAGCTTAGCGTTTCGGGTTCGCGGGAGCGGCCAAGAGACCCAGTACTTC; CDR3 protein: CASSLAFRVRGSGQETQYF
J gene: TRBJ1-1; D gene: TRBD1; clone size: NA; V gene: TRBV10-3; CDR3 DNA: TGTGCCATCAGGAGACAGGGGGCTGAAGCTTTCTTT; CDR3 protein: CAIRRQGAEAFF